A single sample is the source of the 11 T cell receptor beta chains below, sequenced in a study of beta chain features in type 1 diabetes. These TCRs are of unknown antigen specificity. Overall study findings and caveats: The study found moderately but significantly shorter TCRB CDR3s in all four CD4+ subsets of Type 1 diabetes patients.

The sequenced template was cDNA made from the entire isolated RNA. The repertoire was sequenced with immunoSEQ multiplex PCR; TCRdb's copy has only in-frame clones and lacks some. The sample lists approximately 360,000 clones; around 12% were seen once. Sequencing used naive CD4+ T cells from blood. Every receptor here comes from a woman younger than 30 with type 1 diabetes.

The chain is built from TRBV9 and TRBJ2-3; 10 bases agree with TRBD1. The J segment lost 4 bases and the V segment lost 2 bases, leaving 4 bases of the junction unmatched. CDR3 length equals 15 residues. Per the germline V gene, CDR1 is SGDLS and CDR2 is YYNGEE. As DNA, the CDR3 is TGTGCCAGCAGCGTCCGGGACAGGGGTCCAGATACGCAGTATTTT. Translation gives CASSVRDRGPDTQYF. Supplemented by reference TRBV9 and TRBJ2-3, the full variable domain reads DSGVTQTPKHLITATGQRVTLRCSPRSGDLSVYWYQQSLDQGLQFLIQYYNGEERAKGNILERFSAQQFPDLHSELNLSSLELGDSALYFCASSVRDRGPDTQYFGPGTRLTVL.

Only a few counts were recorded for this clone. The gene calls are TRBV18 and TRBJ2-7; TRBD2 is a possible D gene (5 bases). Per the germline V gene, CDR1 is KGHSH and CDR2 is LQKENI. This CDR3 spans 17 amino acids. Trimming left V 2 bases short and J 3 bases short, with 20 bases between. In DNA, the CDR3 is TGTGCCAGCTCACCAGCGGGCGCATCACTCTCCCGCTACGAGCAGTACTTC. It is translated as CASSPAGASLSRYEQYF. Variable domain in full (rest from reference TRBV18 and TRBJ2-7): NAGVMQNPRHLVRRRGQEARLRCSPMKGHSHVYWYRQLPEEGLKFMVYLQKENIIDESGMPKERFSAEFPKEGPSILRIQQVVRGDSAAYFCASSPAGASLSRYEQYFGPGTRLTVT.

The V and J genes are TRBV30 and TRBJ2-3; D might be TRBD2 (6 bases). Per germline, CDR1 GTSNPN and CDR2 SVGIG (reference sequence). There are 15 residues in the CDR3. V lost 3 bases and J 2 bases, leaving 15 bases between the germline ends. CDR3 sequence: CAWSPASENTDTQYF. CDR3 DNA: TGTGCCTGGAGCCCCGCTAGCGAGAACACAGATACGCAGTATTTT.

The sample holds a few counts of this clone. J is TRBJ1-3 and V is TRBV7-2; no definite D call. The V end lost 2 bases, the J end lost 0 bases, and 8 bases lay between the germline ends. The germline gives CDR1 SGHTA, CDR2 FQGNSA. The CDR3 has 15 amino acids. The CDR3 DNA reads TGTGCCAGCAGCTTAAGACTGGGCTCTGGAAACACCATATATTTT. Encoded protein: CASSLRLGSGNTIYF.

To note about this clone: The same CDR3 arises from other DNA sequences in this sample as well. This chain connects TRBV5-1 to TRBJ2-5; 10 positions match TRBD2. The CDR3 is 15 amino acids. With V trimmed by 4 bases and J by 1 base, 4 bases remained unmatched. Germline CDR1 and CDR2: SGHRS and YFSETQ. The CDR3 region is CASSGLAGAQETQYF. The CDR3 nucleotides are TGCGCCAGCAGCGGGCTAGCGGGAGCCCAAGAGACCCAGTACTTC.

This clone showed up just a few times. V and J are TRBV29-1 and TRBJ2-3; 10 bases fit TRBD1. V trimming: 8 bases; J trimming: 2 bases; junction bases outside the gene matches: 4. The CDR3 runs 13 residues. CDR1 is SQVTM, CDR2 ANQGSEA, per germline. The DNA of the CDR3 is TGCAGCACACGACAGGGGGCCACAGATACGCAGTATTTT. Translation gives CSTRQGATDTQYF.

The chain joins TRBV9 to TRBJ2-1, with a possible D match to TRBD2 (6 bases). Per germline, CDR1 SGDLS and CDR2 YYNGEE. Trimming cost V 2 bases and J 1 base, with 7 bases left between them. The CDR3 contains 14 residues. The CDR3 loop is CASSVEGSYNEQFF. In DNA form, the CDR3 reads TGTGCCAGCAGCGTGGAGGGTTCCTACAATGAGCAGTTCTTC.

This clone was picked up a small number of times. This chain links TRBV30 with TRBJ2-4, with 9 bases aligning to TRBD1. There are 17 residues in the CDR3. Germline loops: CDR1 GTSNPN, CDR2 SVGIG (reference sequence). Unmatched junction bases numbered 16, after V lost 1 base and J lost 9 bases. The CDR3 DNA follows: TGTGCCTGGAGTGGACAGGGGGGGCAGGGGTTTTATGGCATTCAGTACTTC. Translation gives CAWSGQGGQGFYGIQYF.

This clone showed up just a few times. This chain joins TRBV9 and TRBJ2-3; 8 bases are a match to TRBD1. Unmatched junction bases numbered 8, after V lost 3 bases and J lost 2 bases. This CDR3 comprises 16 residues. The germline gives CDR1 SGDLS, CDR2 YYNGEE. CDR3 sequence: CASSAAPGGYTDTQYF. The CDR3 coding sequence is TGTGCCAGCAGCGCAGCACCAGGGGGCTACACAGATACGCAGTATTTT.

In regard to this clone: Other DNA sequences in the same sample also yield this CDR3. The chain recombines TRBV18 with TRBJ1-5; D gene unclear. The CDR3 extends over 13 amino acids. The ends were cut back, 6 bases at V and 1 base at J, with 7 bases in the middle. Germline CDR1 and CDR2: KGHSH and LQKENI. The CDR3 DNA follows: TGTGCCAGCTCGCCCCAGAGCAATCAGCCCCAGCATTTT. Its translation is CASSPQSNQPQHF. Filled out from reference TRBV18 and TRBJ1-5, the complete variable domain reads NAGVMQNPRHLVRRRGQEARLRCSPMKGHSHVYWYRQLPEEGLKFMVYLQKENIIDESGMPKERFSAEFPKEGPSILRIQQVVRGDSAAYFCASSPQSNQPQHFGDGTRLSIL.

This clone was recorded a few times. V is TRBV9 and J is TRBJ2-1; 8 bases align to TRBD2. This CDR3 spans 15 amino acids. Germline-derived CDR1 and CDR2 are SGDLS and YYNGEE. With V trimmed by 5 bases and J by 7 bases, 11 bases remained unmatched. CDR3 amino acids: CASSGEGLVGNEQFF. CDR3 in DNA: TGTGCCAGCAGTGGAGAGGGACTAGTTGGGAATGAGCAGTTCTTC.